The text below deals with one TCR beta chain. Its antigen is still unknown. Germline-derived CDR1 and CDR2 are SGHNT and YYREEE (reference sequence). V lost 2 bases and J lost 4; bases outside the gene matches: 4. This CDR3 is built from 15 residues. This sample stems from a study of PD-1 blockade in classical Hodgkin lymphoma. At the level of the study: Patients were infused with nivolumab 3 mg/kg every 2 weeks. General observations from the study: Complete responders' baseline diversity resembled that of newly diagnosed patients. TCR diversity in CD4+, not CD8+, cells rose significantly by C4D1. After ASCT, patients who started nivolumab under 1 year later were excluded.

Produced via immunoSEQ multiplex PCR; TCRdb's table is partial and in-frame only. The sample yields over 70,000 clones, about nine tenths seen once. Specified time point: cycle 4 day 1 (C4D1), after 5 to 7 weeks of nivolumab. All the patients suffered relapse after autologous stem cell transplantation, and brentuximab vedotin exposure differed. This sequence originates from a human donor with classical Hodgkin lymphoma. This material consisted of peripheral blood mononuclear cells (PBMCs), taken before the fourth cycle of nivolumab. The chain uses TRBV5-4 and TRBJ2-3; 10 positions match TRBD2. CDR3 DNA: TGTGCCAGCAGCTTAGCGGGGGGGCTGGCAGATACGCAGTATTTT. This translates into CASSLAGGLADTQYF.